This is a list of T cell receptor beta chains from one sample in a study of shared clonotypes between healthy human individuals. Sequencing used immunoSEQ multiplex PCR; TCRdb keeps in-frame clones, though not all of them. The sample records 2.5 million or so clones, around 90% being singletons. Sequencing was carried out using naive CD4+ T cells sorted from blood. These receptors all come from a young man in good health. CDR3s include the opening cysteine and the closing phenylalanine or tryptophan. The order of the fields is V gene, D gene, J gene, clone size, CDR3 DNA, CDR3 protein. A D gene is named only where the DNA matches it firmly. Expanded clones get a size class; other rows say once, few or many, or leave the size out.

V: TRBV6-5; D: NA; J: TRBJ1-1; size: few; DNA: TGTGCCAGCAGTTATCAGGGGTTGAACACTGAAGCTTTCTTT; CDR3: CASSYQGLNTEAFF
V: TRBV28; D: NA; J: TRBJ2-3; size: few; DNA: TGTGCCAGCAGCCCAAAGGTAGCGGAGGATACGCAGTATTTT; CDR3: CASSPKVAEDTQYF
V: TRBV10-2; D: NA; J: TRBJ2-3; size: once; DNA: TGCGCCAGCAGGGCGGGGTGGGGTACAGATACGCAGTATTTT; CDR3: CASRAGWGTDTQYF
V: TRBV7-8; D: NA; J: TRBJ2-5; size: once; DNA: TGTGCCAGCAGCTTGGCAGACGGACTTCCTGGGTTTGTGACCCAGTACTTC; CDR3: CASSLADGLPGFVTQYF
V: TRBV30; D: TRBD1; J: TRBJ2-5; size: NA; DNA: TGTGCCTGGACAGGGGGCCTCACGGAGGAGCAGTACTTC; CDR3: CAWTGGLTEEQYF
V: TRBV28; D: TRBD1; J: TRBJ1-4; size: NA; DNA: TGTGCCAGCAGTTTCAGATCAAGGACAGGGGCGGATGAAAAACTGTTTTTT; CDR3: CASSFRSRTGADEKLFF
V: TRBV5-1; D: TRBD2; J: TRBJ2-2; size: NA; DNA: TGCGCCAGCAGCCCCCGGCCAGCGGGGGGCAACACCGGGGAGCTGTTTTTT; CDR3: CASSPRPAGGNTGELFF
V: TRBV19; D: NA; J: TRBJ2-4; size: NA; DNA: TGTGCCAGTAGTATAGTTGGACTAGCCAAAAACATTCAGTACTTC; CDR3: CASSIVGLAKNIQYF
V: TRBV7-3; D: TRBD1; J: TRBJ2-1; size: NA; DNA: TGTGCCAGCAGCTCAACAGGGGGCAGCTCCTACAATGAGCAGTTCTTC; CDR3: CASSSTGGSSYNEQFF
V: TRBV4-3; D: NA; J: TRBJ2-7; size: NA; DNA: TGCGCCAGCAGCCAAGTTCTTTCCTACGAGCAGTACTTC; CDR3: CASSQVLSYEQYF
V: TRBV4-1; D: NA; J: TRBJ1-1; size: NA; DNA: TGCGCCAGCAGCCAACTACCCACACCCATGAACACTGAAGCTTTCTTT; CDR3: CASSQLPTPMNTEAFF
V: TRBV6-6; D: NA; J: TRBJ1-5; size: NA; DNA: TGTGCCAGCAGCCCAGTTTGTGGGGTTCGGAATCAGCCCCAGCATTTT; CDR3: CASSPVCGVRNQPQHF
V: TRBV5-1; D: NA; J: TRBJ2-1; size: NA; DNA: TGCGCCAGCAGCTCGGGTTTAATAGGGCCCTACAATGAGCAGTTCTTC; CDR3: CASSSGLIGPYNEQFF
V: TRBV10-3; D: TRBD2; J: TRBJ2-7; size: NA; DNA: TGTGCCATCAGGATGGCTAGCGGGAGTAAGTACTTC; CDR3: CAIRMASGSKYF
V: TRBV5-1; D: NA; J: TRBJ2-7; size: NA; DNA: TGCGCCAGCAGCTTGTGGGCATCCGGCCTACGCGAGCAGTACTTC; CDR3: CASSLWASGLREQYF
V: TRBV9; D: NA; J: TRBJ2-7; size: NA; DNA: TGTGCCAGCAGCCCGAGGACGGGGACCTACGAGCAGTACTTC; CDR3: CASSPRTGTYEQYF
V: TRBV6-5; D: NA; J: TRBJ2-3; size: once; DNA: TGTGCCAGCAGTTACTCGGGACCCTACACAGATACGCAGTATTTT; CDR3: CASSYSGPYTDTQYF
V: TRBV28; D: NA; J: TRBJ2-7; size: NA; DNA: TGTGCCAGCAGTTTCTTTCGGGGTTCCTACGAGCAGTACTTC; CDR3: CASSFFRGSYEQYF
V: TRBV7-8; D: NA; J: TRBJ1-3; size: NA; DNA: TGTGCCAGCACTGGGATCGGATTCTCTGGAAACACCATATATTTT; CDR3: CASTGIGFSGNTIYF
V: TRBV5-1; D: TRBD1; J: TRBJ2-5; size: NA; DNA: TGCGCCAGCAGCTTGGTAGGGACAGGGAATCAAGAGACCCAGTACTTC; CDR3: CASSLVGTGNQETQYF
V: TRBV6-1; D: NA; J: TRBJ2-3; size: once; DNA: TGTGCCAACAAGGACGAGGAGTTGAGCACAGATACGCAGTATTTT; CDR3: CANKDEELSTDTQYF
V: TRBV7-3; D: NA; J: TRBJ2-3; size: NA; DNA: TGTGCCAGCAGCCCTGGCAGGGGCGCGTTAGATACGCAGTATTTT; CDR3: CASSPGRGALDTQYF
V: TRBV30; D: NA; J: TRBJ1-4; size: NA; DNA: TGTGCCGTATCCGGGCCCAGGGCGGGAAAACTGTTTTTT; CDR3: CAVSGPRAGKLFF
V: TRBV7-9; D: NA; J: TRBJ1-6; size: NA; DNA: TGTGCCAGCAGCTTAGTTCAGGGAGCACCCCTCCACTTT; CDR3: CASSLVQGAPLHF
V: TRBV10-3; D: NA; J: TRBJ1-2; size: NA; DNA: TGTGCCATAGCTCAAGGAGACAAATATGGCTACACCTTC; CDR3: CAIAQGDKYGYTF
V: TRBV5-1; D: TRBD1; J: TRBJ1-1; size: NA; DNA: TGCGCCAGCAGCCCCCCGGGACAGGGGCGAGCTTTCTTT; CDR3: CASSPPGQGRAFF
V: TRBV30; D: NA; J: TRBJ1-2; size: once; DNA: TGTGCCTGGACCCCGGGCGGGGCAGGCCACTATGGCTACACCTTC; CDR3: CAWTPGGAGHYGYTF
V: TRBV20-1; D: TRBD2; J: TRBJ2-1; size: NA; DNA: TGCAGTGCCGAGCGGGGGAATGAGCAGTTCTTC; CDR3: CSAERGNEQFF
V: TRBV18; D: NA; J: TRBJ2-7; size: NA; DNA: TGTGCCAGCTCACCAACCGGGGGCGGCTACGAGCAGTACTTC; CDR3: CASSPTGGGYEQYF
V: TRBV29-1; D: NA; J: TRBJ2-1; size: NA; DNA: TGCAGCGCCCGGGGGACTTCCCACAATGAGCAGTTCTTC; CDR3: CSARGTSHNEQFF
V: TRBV5-1; D: TRBD2; J: TRBJ2-7; size: NA; DNA: TGCGCCAGCAGCTCCCTGACTAGCGGGGGGCCCGGGGCGTACGAGCAGTACTTC; CDR3: CASSSLTSGGPGAYEQYF
V: TRBV11-2; D: NA; J: TRBJ2-7; size: NA; DNA: TGTGCCAGCAGCTTAGGCTGGCAGGGTGGGTACGAGCAGTACTTC; CDR3: CASSLGWQGGYEQYF
V: TRBV7-8; D: TRBD1; J: TRBJ2-1; size: NA; DNA: TGTGCCAGCAGCGGACCGAGGGGGCCGAGCTCCTACAATGAGCAGTTCTTC; CDR3: CASSGPRGPSSYNEQFF
V: TRBV18; D: NA; J: TRBJ2-7; size: NA; DNA: TGTGCCAGCTCACCTCTTCCGACAGGAAACGAGCAGTACTTC; CDR3: CASSPLPTGNEQYF
V: TRBV5-1; D: NA; J: TRBJ1-6; size: once; DNA: TGCGCCAGCAGGAGCGAGCAGGCTAATTCACCCCTCCACTTT; CDR3: CASRSEQANSPLHF
V: TRBV6-6; D: NA; J: TRBJ2-1; size: NA; DNA: TGTGCCAGCAGTTACTCAGGGAATGAGCAGTTCTTC; CDR3: CASSYSGNEQFF
V: TRBV28; D: NA; J: TRBJ2-7; size: NA; DNA: TGTGCCAGCAGTTTATCCAAGGCAGGGACCTACGAGCAGTACTTC; CDR3: CASSLSKAGTYEQYF
V: TRBV5-6; D: TRBD2; J: TRBJ2-3; size: NA; DNA: TGTGCCAGCAGCTTTGGACTAGCGATCACAGATACGCAGTATTTT; CDR3: CASSFGLAITDTQYF
V: TRBV9; D: TRBD2; J: TRBJ2-1; size: NA; DNA: TGTGCCAGCAGCGTAGCCCTAGCGGGGGCCGGGAGCGTTGAGCAGTTCTTC; CDR3: CASSVALAGAGSVEQFF
V: TRBV7-8; D: TRBD2; J: TRBJ2-2; size: NA; DNA: TGTGCCAGCAGCCGGACTAGCGGGGGGGCCCTGACCGGGGAGCTGTTTTTT; CDR3: CASSRTSGGALTGELFF
V: TRBV6-6; D: NA; J: TRBJ1-3; size: NA; DNA: TGTGCCACTGCGGCGGACAATCGGTTGACCATATATTTT; CDR3: CATAADNRLTIYF
V: TRBV10-2; D: NA; J: TRBJ1-5; size: NA; DNA: TGCGCCAGCAGTGCGACAAAGCCGGGAGGCGGTAATCAGCCCCAGCATTTT; CDR3: CASSATKPGGGNQPQHF
V: TRBV5-4; D: TRBD1; J: TRBJ2-1; size: NA; DNA: TGTGCCAGCAGCTTGGACCGGGACAGCGTCAATGAGCAGTTCTTC; CDR3: CASSLDRDSVNEQFF
V: TRBV5-1; D: NA; J: TRBJ2-3; size: once; DNA: TGCGCCAGCAGCATGGGCCGCGGATACACCGATACGCAGTATTTT; CDR3: CASSMGRGYTDTQYF
V: TRBV5-4; D: NA; J: TRBJ1-2; size: NA; DNA: TGTGCCAGCAGCTTCGGACAGACCTATGGCTACACCTTC; CDR3: CASSFGQTYGYTF
V: TRBV2; D: NA; J: TRBJ1-1; size: NA; DNA: TGTGCCAGCAGGGGGACGGGCACTGAAGCTTTCTTT; CDR3: CASRGTGTEAFF
V: TRBV6-1; D: NA; J: TRBJ1-2; size: NA; DNA: TGTGCCAGCAGTGAAAGGCCAGCCTATGGCTACACCTTC; CDR3: CASSERPAYGYTF
V: TRBV6-1; D: NA; J: TRBJ1-5; size: NA; DNA: TGTGCCAGCAATGAGGGCCTCCTGTATAGCAATCAGCCCCAGCATTTT; CDR3: CASNEGLLYSNQPQHF
V: TRBV5-4; D: TRBD1; J: TRBJ2-5; size: NA; DNA: TGTGCCAGCAGCCCCCGACAGGGGGCCGGCGAAGAGACCCAGTACTTC; CDR3: CASSPRQGAGEETQYF
V: TRBV6-1; D: NA; J: TRBJ2-1; size: NA; DNA: TGTGCCAGTTACCTCAGGGGCAATGAGCAGTTCTTC; CDR3: CASYLRGNEQFF
V: TRBV5-4; D: TRBD1; J: TRBJ1-1; size: NA; DNA: TGTGCCAGCACCCCGCCCCCGGGACAGGGACTGTACACTGAAGCTTTCTTT; CDR3: CASTPPPGQGLYTEAFF
V: TRBV27; D: TRBD2; J: TRBJ2-7; size: NA; DNA: TGTGCCAGCAGTTTTTTTGGACTGGGCGGGGGGACAAGGTACGAGCAGTACTTC; CDR3: CASSFFGLGGGTRYEQYF
V: TRBV5-4; D: TRBD1; J: TRBJ1-4; size: NA; DNA: TGTGCCAGCAGCTTGGTGGGACAGGGTAATGAAAAACTGTTTTTT; CDR3: CASSLVGQGNEKLFF
V: TRBV5-4; D: NA; J: TRBJ2-1; size: NA; DNA: TGTGCCAGCAGGCCGGGACTGGGGTCTTACAATGAGCAGTTCTTC; CDR3: CASRPGLGSYNEQFF
V: TRBV5-4; D: TRBD1; J: TRBJ1-4; size: NA; DNA: TGTGCCAGCAGCGGCGGACAGGGACTTGCAACTAATGAAAAACTGTTTTTT; CDR3: CASSGGQGLATNEKLFF
V: TRBV7-2; D: NA; J: TRBJ2-5; size: NA; DNA: TGTGCCAGCAGCTCCTCCACCAACCACGGAGAGACCCAGTACTTC; CDR3: CASSSSTNHGETQYF
V: TRBV7-9; D: NA; J: TRBJ1-2; size: NA; DNA: TGTGCCAGCAGCTTTGAATGGGGGGAGAGAGGCTACACCTTC; CDR3: CASSFEWGERGYTF